These T cell receptor beta chains were read from a single sample in a study of shared clonotypes between healthy human individuals. Some clones are missing from TCRdb's copy, which holds only in-frame ones; the method was immunoSEQ multiplex PCR. The top ten hold around 0.15% of the sample, which has about 2,500,000 clones, roughly nine tenths seen once. Sequenced material: naive CD4+ T cells sorted from blood. The receptors were gathered from a man younger than 35 in good health. Each CDR3 is given with its conserved first and last residue. D genes are given only for firm matches. The listing skips clone size in some rows; elsewhere it reads once, few, many or a size class.

v_call	j_call	clone_size	d_call	cdr3_aa	cdr3_nt
TRBV6-5	TRBJ2-1	.	TRBD2	CASSPTLAGGPQQFF	TGTGCCAGCAGCCCAACCTTAGCGGGAGGGCCTCAGCAGTTCTTC
TRBV5-1	TRBJ2-7	.	.	CASSLSGTTYEQYF	TGCGCCAGCAGCTTGTCAGGGACCACCTACGAGCAGTACTTC
TRBV7-9	TRBJ2-2	once	.	CASSLLGANTGELFF	TGTGCCAGCAGCTTACTGGGGGCGAACACCGGGGAGCTGTTTTTT
TRBV29-1	TRBJ2-7	once	.	CSVEEGGYEQYF	TGCAGCGTTGAAGAAGGGGGCTACGAGCAGTACTTC
TRBV9	TRBJ1-1	.	TRBD1	CASSRQGHTEAFF	TGTGCCAGCAGCCGACAGGGCCACACTGAAGCTTTCTTT
TRBV6-5	TRBJ2-7	.	TRBD2	CASSYTLAGSYEQYF	TGTGCCAGCAGTTATACGCTAGCGGGGTCCTACGAGCAGTACTTC
TRBV10-1	TRBJ1-6	.	.	CASNDGNSPLHF	TGCGCCAGCAACGACGGGAATTCACCCCTCCACTTT
TRBV5-1	TRBJ1-3	.	.	CASSLDSSGNTIYF	TGCGCCAGCAGCTTGGACAGCTCTGGAAACACCATATATTTT
TRBV6-5	TRBJ1-1	few	.	CASSNMNTEAFF	TGTGCCAGCAGTAATATGAACACTGAAGCTTTCTTT
TRBV4-3	TRBJ2-1	.	TRBD1	CASSPWTGSSYNEQFF	TGCGCCAGCAGCCCTTGGACAGGGAGCTCCTACAATGAGCAGTTCTTC
TRBV10-1	TRBJ2-3	.	.	CASSDRADTQYF	TGCGCCAGCAGTGACAGGGCAGATACGCAGTATTTT
TRBV11-2	TRBJ1-4	.	.	CASSPWGVVNEKLFF	TGTGCCAGCAGCCCGTGGGGGGTGGTTAATGAAAAACTGTTTTTT
TRBV11-1	TRBJ2-7	.	TRBD2	CASSSQGLAGTYEQYF	TGTGCCAGCAGCTCACAAGGACTAGCGGGTACCTACGAGCAGTACTTC
TRBV5-8	TRBJ2-1	.	.	CASSDNRAASNEQFF	TGTGCCAGCAGCGATAACAGGGCGGCTAGCAATGAGCAGTTCTTC
TRBV6-5	TRBJ1-3	once	.	CASSYMTGGNTIYF	TGTGCCAGCAGTTACATGACGGGCGGAAACACCATATATTTT
TRBV7-2	TRBJ2-1	.	TRBD2	CASSPGGTNNEQFF	TGTGCCAGCAGCCCAGGAGGGACTAACAATGAGCAGTTCTTC
TRBV6-6	TRBJ1-4	.	TRBD1	CASSRGQLNEKLFF	TGTGCCAGCAGCCGGGGACAGCTTAATGAAAAACTGTTTTTT
TRBV11-2	TRBJ2-4	.	.	CASSLAGKNIQYF	TGTGCCAGCAGCTTAGCCGGGAAAAACATTCAGTACTTC
TRBV19	TRBJ1-5	.	.	CASSSRVNQPQHF	TGTGCCAGTAGTAGCAGGGTCAATCAGCCCCAGCATTTT
TRBV10-1	TRBJ2-6	once	.	CASRASGANVLTF	TGCGCCAGCAGGGCTTCTGGGGCCAACGTCCTGACTTTC
TRBV5-5	TRBJ1-2	.	TRBD1	CASSLAGQGTYGYTF	TGTGCCAGCAGCTTGGCAGGACAGGGAACCTATGGCTACACCTTC
TRBV30	TRBJ2-5	.	TRBD1	CAWVRGPGETQYF	TGTGCCTGGGTGAGGGGGCCGGGGGAGACCCAGTACTTC